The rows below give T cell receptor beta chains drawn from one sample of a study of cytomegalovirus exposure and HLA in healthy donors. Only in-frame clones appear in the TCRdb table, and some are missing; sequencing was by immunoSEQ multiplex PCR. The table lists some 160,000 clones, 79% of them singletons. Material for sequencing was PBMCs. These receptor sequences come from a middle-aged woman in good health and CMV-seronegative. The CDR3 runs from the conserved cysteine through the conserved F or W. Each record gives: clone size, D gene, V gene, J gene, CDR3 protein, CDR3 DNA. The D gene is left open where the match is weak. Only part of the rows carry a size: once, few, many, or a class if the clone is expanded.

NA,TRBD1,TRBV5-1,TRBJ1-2,CASRTMTGANYGYTF,TGCGCCAGCCGAACCATGACAGGGGCCAACTATGGCTACACCTTC
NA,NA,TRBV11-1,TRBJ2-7,CASSLLSSAVPYEQYF,TGTGCCAGCAGCTTATTATCTAGCGCAGTCCCCTACGAGCAGTACTTC
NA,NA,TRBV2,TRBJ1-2,CASTFGTPNYGYTF,TGTGCCAGCACGTTCGGGACACCGAACTATGGCTACACCTTC
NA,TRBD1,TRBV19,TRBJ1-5,CASTLTGSNQPQHF,TGTGCCAGTACCCTGACAGGGAGCAATCAGCCCCAGCATTTT
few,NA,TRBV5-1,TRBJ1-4,CASSSSSAANEKLFF,TGCGCCAGCAGCTCCTCATCCGCGGCTAATGAAAAACTGTTTTTT
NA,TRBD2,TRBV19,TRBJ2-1,CASSMYSSGSSYNEQFF,TGTGCCAGTAGTATGTATTCTAGCGGGAGCTCCTACAATGAGCAGTTCTTC
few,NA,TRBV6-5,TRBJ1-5,CASRAFQDSQPQHF,TGTGCCAGCAGGGCCTTCCAGGACAGTCAGCCCCAGCATTTT
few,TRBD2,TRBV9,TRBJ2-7,CASSVAGGSDSYEQYF,TGTGCCAGCAGCGTAGCCGGCGGGAGCGACTCCTACGAGCAGTACTTC
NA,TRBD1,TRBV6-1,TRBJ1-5,CASSEGRDSYSNQPQHF,TGTGCCAGCAGTGAAGGCAGGGACAGCTATAGCAATCAGCCCCAGCATTTT
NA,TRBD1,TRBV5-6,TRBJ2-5,CASSRTGGETQYF,TGTGCCAGCAGCAGGACAGGGGGCGAGACCCAGTACTTC
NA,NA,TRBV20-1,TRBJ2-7,CSAVRGHEQYF,TGCAGTGCTGTGCGGGGCCACGAGCAGTACTTC
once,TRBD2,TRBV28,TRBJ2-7,CASSFRGGEQYF,TGTGCCAGCAGTTTTCGGGGGGGCGAGCAGTACTTC
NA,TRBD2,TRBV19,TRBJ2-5,CASSPTPGLADQETQYF,TGTGCCAGTAGTCCTACTCCAGGACTAGCGGACCAAGAGACCCAGTACTTC
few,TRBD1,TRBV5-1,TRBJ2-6,CASIEGTGFSGANVLTF,TGCGCCAGCATAGAGGGGACAGGGTTCTCTGGGGCCAACGTCCTGACTTTC
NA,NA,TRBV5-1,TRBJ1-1,CASKTASQGSEAFF,TGCGCCAGCAAAACCGCATCGCAAGGGAGCGAAGCTTTCTTT
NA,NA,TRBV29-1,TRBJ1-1,CSVTGTEAFF,TGCAGCGTTACGGGTACTGAAGCTTTCTTT
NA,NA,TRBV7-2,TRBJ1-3,CASSPGQGNTIYF,TGTGCCAGCAGCCCCGGACAGGGAAACACCATATATTTT
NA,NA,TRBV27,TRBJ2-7,CASSPSSYEQYF,TGTGCCAGCAGCCCCTCTTCCTACGAGCAGTACTTC
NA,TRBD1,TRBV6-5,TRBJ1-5,CASSKQGGQPQHF,TGTGCCAGCAGTAAACAGGGGGGCCAGCCCCAGCATTTT
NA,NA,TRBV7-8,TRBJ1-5,CASSLSGLLNQPQHF,TGTGCCAGCAGCTTATCAGGACTCCTCAATCAGCCCCAGCATTTT
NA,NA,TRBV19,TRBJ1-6,CASSKGISYNSPLHF,TGTGCCAGTAGTAAGGGGATCTCCTATAATTCACCCCTCCACTTT
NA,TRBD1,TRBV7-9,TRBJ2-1,CASSRLAGQGIFNEQFF,TGTGCCAGCAGCCGCCTCGCGGGACAGGGGATCTTCAATGAGCAGTTCTTC
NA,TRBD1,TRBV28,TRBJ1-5,CASSPPGGISNQPQHF,TGTGCCAGCAGTCCTCCAGGGGGAATTAGCAATCAGCCCCAGCATTTT
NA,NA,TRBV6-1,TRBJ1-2,CASSVAGNNYGYTF,TGTGCCAGCAGTGTTGCAGGGAATAACTATGGCTACACCTTC
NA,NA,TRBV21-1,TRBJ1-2,CASSSPPQSNYGYTF,TGTGCCAGCAGCTCCCCCCCCCAATCTAACTATGGCTACACCTTC
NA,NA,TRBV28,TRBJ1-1,CASSLSGAEAFF,TGTGCCAGCAGTTTGTCAGGGGCTGAAGCTTTCTTT
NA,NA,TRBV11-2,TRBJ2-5,CASRGGEGGRETQYF,TGTGCCAGCAGGGGGGGAGAAGGGGGCCGAGAGACCCAGTACTTC
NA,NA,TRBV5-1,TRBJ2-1,CASSLGQASNEQFF,TGCGCCAGCAGCTTGGGTCAGGCGTCGAATGAGCAGTTCTTC
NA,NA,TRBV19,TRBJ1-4,CASSGGVYSWDEKLFF,TGTGCCAGTAGCGGGGGGGTCTACTCTTGGGATGAAAAACTGTTTTTT
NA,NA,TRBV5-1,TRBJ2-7,CASSWGGAGNEQYF,TGCGCCAGCAGCTGGGGGGGGGCAGGCAACGAGCAGTACTTC
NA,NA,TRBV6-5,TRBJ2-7,CASSPKTGAYEQYF,TGTGCCAGCAGCCCCAAGACGGGAGCCTACGAGCAGTACTTC
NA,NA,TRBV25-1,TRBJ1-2,CASSAGTSYGYTF,TGTGCCAGCAGTGCCGGGACAAGCTATGGCTACACCTTC
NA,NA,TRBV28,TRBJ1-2,CASSLFGANYGYTF,TGTGCCAGCAGTTTATTCGGGGCTAACTATGGCTACACCTTC
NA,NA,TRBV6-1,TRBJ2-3,CASSEIAGTPSTDTQYF,TGTGCCAGCAGTGAAATAGCCGGGACTCCTAGCACAGATACGCAGTATTTT
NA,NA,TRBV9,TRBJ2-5,CASSVGPFLGAQETQYF,TGTGCCAGCAGCGTAGGACCCTTTCTAGGGGCCCAAGAGACCCAGTACTTC
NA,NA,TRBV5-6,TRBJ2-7,CASSYNRRYEQYF,TGTGCCAGCAGCTATAACCGGAGGTACGAGCAGTACTTC
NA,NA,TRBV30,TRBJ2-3,CAWSAALQVVDTQYF,TGTGCCTGGAGCGCCGCCCTCCAGGTTGTTGATACGCAGTATTTT
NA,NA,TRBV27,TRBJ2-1,CASSPDQWRQFF,TGTGCCAGCAGTCCCGACCAATGGAGGCAGTTCTTC
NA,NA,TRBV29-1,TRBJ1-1,CSVEVGRLTFF,TGCAGCGTTGAAGTGGGGAGGTTAACTTTCTTT
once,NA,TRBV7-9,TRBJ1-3,CASSLTDSGNTIYF,TGTGCCAGCAGCTTAACAGACTCTGGAAACACCATATATTTT
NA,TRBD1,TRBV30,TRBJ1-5,CAWSRTGKNQPQHF,TGTGCCTGGAGTAGGACAGGGAAGAATCAGCCCCAGCATTTT
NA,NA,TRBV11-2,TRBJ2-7,CASSLQGPGEQYF,TGTGCCAGCAGCTTACAGGGGCCAGGCGAGCAGTACTTC
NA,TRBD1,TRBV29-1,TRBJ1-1,CSVVPSFFWGQENTEAFF,TGCAGCGTTGTACCTTCCTTTTTTTGGGGACAGGAGAACACTGAAGCTTTCTTT
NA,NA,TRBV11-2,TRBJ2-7,CASSLGIPYEQYF,TGTGCCAGCAGCTTAGGTATCCCCTACGAGCAGTACTTC
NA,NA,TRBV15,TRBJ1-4,CATSRGGDEKLFF,TGTGCCACCAGCAGGGGGGGGGATGAAAAACTGTTTTTT
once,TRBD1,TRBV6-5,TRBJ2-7,CASSYSTGQGAHEQYF,TGTGCCAGCAGTTACTCAACGGGACAGGGGGCCCACGAGCAGTACTTC
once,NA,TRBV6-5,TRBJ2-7,CASRPGSSYEQYF,TGTGCCAGCAGACCGGGATCATCCTACGAGCAGTACTTC
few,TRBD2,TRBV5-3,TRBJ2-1,CARSQTSGRSEQFF,TGTGCCAGAAGCCAGACTAGCGGGAGGAGTGAGCAGTTCTTC
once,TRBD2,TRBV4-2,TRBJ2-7,CASSQRTSGDAYEQYF,TGTGCCAGCAGCCAAAGGACTAGCGGAGACGCCTACGAGCAGTACTTC
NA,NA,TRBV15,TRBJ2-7,CATSRDLGGIRPEQYF,TGTGCCACCAGCAGAGATCTCGGGGGTATAAGGCCCGAGCAGTACTTC
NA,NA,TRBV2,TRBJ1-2,CASSEMGRGDYGYTF,TGTGCCAGCAGTGAAATGGGCAGGGGAGACTATGGCTACACCTTC
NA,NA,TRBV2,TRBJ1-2,CASVADRTYTF,TGTGCCAGCGTCGCAGACAGAACCTACACCTTC
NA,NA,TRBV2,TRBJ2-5,CASSAGQETQYF,TGTGCCAGCAGCGCCGGGCAAGAGACCCAGTACTTC
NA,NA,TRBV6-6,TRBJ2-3,CASSPPDLYTQYF,TGTGCCAGCAGCCCACCGGACTTATATACGCAGTATTTT
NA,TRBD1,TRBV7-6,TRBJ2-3,CASSPLSTGGTDTQYF,TGTGCCAGCAGCCCCCTATCGACAGGGGGCACAGATACGCAGTATTTT
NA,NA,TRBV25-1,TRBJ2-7,CASSQGSFSYEQYF,TGTGCCAGCAGTCAGGGGAGCTTCTCCTACGAGCAGTACTTC
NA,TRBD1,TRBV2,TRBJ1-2,CASSVDRNYGYTF,TGTGCCAGCAGCGTGGACAGGAACTATGGCTACACCTTC
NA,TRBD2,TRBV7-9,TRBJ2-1,CASSFSGRGNEQFF,TGTGCCAGCAGCTTTAGCGGGAGGGGTAATGAGCAGTTCTTC
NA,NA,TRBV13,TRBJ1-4,CASSQRTGGVGEKLFF,TGTGCCAGCAGCCAACGCACTGGGGGGGTAGGTGAAAAACTGTTTTTT
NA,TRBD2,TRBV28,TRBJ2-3,CASSIPSGTGDTQYF,TGTGCCAGCAGTATACCTAGCGGGACGGGAGATACGCAGTATTTT